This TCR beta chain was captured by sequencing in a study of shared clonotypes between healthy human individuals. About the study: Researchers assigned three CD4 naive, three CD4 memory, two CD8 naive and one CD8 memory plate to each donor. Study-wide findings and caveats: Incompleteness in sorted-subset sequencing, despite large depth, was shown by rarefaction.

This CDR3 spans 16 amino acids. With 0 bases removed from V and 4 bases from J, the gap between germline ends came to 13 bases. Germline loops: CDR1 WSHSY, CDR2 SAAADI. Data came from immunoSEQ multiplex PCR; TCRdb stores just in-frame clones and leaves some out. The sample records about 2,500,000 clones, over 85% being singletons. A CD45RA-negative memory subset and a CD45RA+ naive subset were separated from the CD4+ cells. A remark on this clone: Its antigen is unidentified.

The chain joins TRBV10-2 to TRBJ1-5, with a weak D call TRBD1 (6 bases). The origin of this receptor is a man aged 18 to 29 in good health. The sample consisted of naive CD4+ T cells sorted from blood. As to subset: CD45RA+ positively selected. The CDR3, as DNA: TGCGCCAGCAGTGAGTCAGGGGGGGCGGGTAATCAGCCCCAGCATTTT. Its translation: CASSESGGAGNQPQHF.